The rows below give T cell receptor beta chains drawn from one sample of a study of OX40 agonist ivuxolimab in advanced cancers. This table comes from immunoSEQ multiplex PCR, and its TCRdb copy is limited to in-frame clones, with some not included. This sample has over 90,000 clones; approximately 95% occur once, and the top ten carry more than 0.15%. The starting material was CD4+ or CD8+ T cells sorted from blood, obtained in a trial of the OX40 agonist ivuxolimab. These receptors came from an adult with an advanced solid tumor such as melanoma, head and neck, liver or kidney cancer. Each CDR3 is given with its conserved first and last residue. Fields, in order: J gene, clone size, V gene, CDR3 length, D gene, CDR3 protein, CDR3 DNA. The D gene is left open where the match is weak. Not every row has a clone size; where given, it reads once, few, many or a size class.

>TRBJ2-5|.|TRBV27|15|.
CASSLSQPYRETQYF
TGTGCCAGCAGTTTAAGCCAGCCCTACAGGGAGACCCAGTACTTC
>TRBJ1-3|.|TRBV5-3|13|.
CARKGGSGNTIYF
TGTGCCAGAAAGGGGGGCTCTGGAAACACCATATATTTT
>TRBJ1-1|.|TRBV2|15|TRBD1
CASSERQGARTEAFF
TGTGCCAGCAGTGAACGGCAGGGGGCGAGGACTGAAGCTTTCTTT
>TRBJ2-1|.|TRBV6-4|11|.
CASSPLELWFF
TGTGCCAGCAGTCCCTTGGAACTGTGGTTCTTC
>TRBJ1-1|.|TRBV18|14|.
CASSPPRGPAEAFF
TGTGCCAGCTCACCACCGAGGGGCCCGGCTGAAGCTTTCTTT
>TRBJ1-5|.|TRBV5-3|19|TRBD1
CARSLAVQGRGRGNQPQHF
TGTGCCAGAAGCTTGGCCGTCCAAGGAAGGGGGCGCGGCAATCAGCCCCAGCATTTT
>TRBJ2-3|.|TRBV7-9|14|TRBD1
CASSSTGGPNTQYF
TGTGCCAGCAGCTCGACAGGGGGCCCGAATACGCAGTATTTT
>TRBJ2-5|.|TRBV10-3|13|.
CAINGGIQETQYF
TGTGCCATCAACGGAGGGATCCAAGAGACCCAGTACTTC
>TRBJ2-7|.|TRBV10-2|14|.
CASSEYRDSYEQYF
TGCGCCAGCAGTGAGTACAGGGACTCCTACGAGCAGTACTTC
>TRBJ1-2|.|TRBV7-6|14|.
CASSLDRAVYGYTF
TGTGCCAGCAGCTTAGACAGGGCTGTCTATGGCTACACCTTC
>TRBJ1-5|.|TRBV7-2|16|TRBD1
CASSQPRQGARQPQHF
TGTGCCAGCAGCCAGCCTCGACAGGGGGCGCGGCAGCCCCAGCATTTT
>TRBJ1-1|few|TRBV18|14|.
CASSAGTGNTEAFF
TGTGCCAGCTCAGCCGGAACAGGGAACACTGAAGCTTTCTTT
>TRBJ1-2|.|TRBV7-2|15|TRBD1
CASSLDGQGGRGYTF
TGTGCCAGCAGCTTAGACGGACAGGGAGGGCGGGGCTACACCTTC